Below, 30 T cell receptor beta chains from the same sample are listed, as sequenced in a study of T-cell reconstitution after alpha-beta-depleted transplantation in children. Molecular barcoding with unique molecular identifiers was used for the TCRbeta library. TCRdb itself ran the PCR reads through MiXCR, one entry per CDR3 protein. This table holds approximately 590,000 distinct CDR3 sequences, over 9.5% found once. The input for sequencing was PBMCs from the stem cell graft donor, taken from the stem cell graft. Receptors were obtained from a human donor who donated a stem cell graft to a child with acute myeloid leukemia.

In this sample, this clonotype turned up many times. The chain is built from TRBV28 and TRBJ2-7, with 9 bases aligning to TRBD1. CDR3 length: 14 amino acids. The V segment lost 3 bases and the J segment 4 bases; nucleotides outside the gene matches: 4. Germline CDR1 and CDR2: MDHEN and SYDVKM. Written as DNA, the CDR3 is TGTGCCAGCAGTTTGTTTGGACAGGGGTACGAGCAGTACTTC. Its translation: CASSLFGQGYEQYF.

This clonotype was seen a few times. The chain is built from TRBV20-1 and TRBJ2-6, with 8 bases lining up with TRBD1. V shed 0 bases and J 0 bases; nucleotides not matched to a gene: 7. The CDR3 sequence is 18 residues long. Per the germline V gene, CDR1 is DFQATT and CDR2 is SNEGSKA (reference sequence). The CDR3 nucleotides are TGCAGTGCTAGAGACAGGACAGGGACACTCTCTGGGGCCAACGTCCTGACTTTC. Residues: CSARDRTGTLSGANVLTF.

This clonotype was picked up a small number of times. The rearrangement links TRBV5-1 to TRBJ2-5; TRBD1 might be the D (5 bases). This CDR3 region has 15 residues. Germline values: CDR1 SGHRS, CDR2 YFSETQ. The ends were cut back, 0 bases at V and 3 bases at J, with 12 bases in the middle. The CDR3 region is CASSLEPGREETQYF. The CDR3 DNA sequence: TGCGCCAGCAGCTTGGAGCCGGGCAGGGAAGAGACCCAGTACTTC.

The chain recombines TRBV10-3 with TRBJ2-5; the match to TRBD1 covers 9 bases. The ends lost 4 bases at V and 1 base at J; junction bases unmatched: 1. The CDR3 is 14 residues long. CDR1 ENHRY and CDR2 SYGVKD come from the germline V gene. DNA of the CDR3: TGTGCCATCAGTGGGGGACAGGGCCAAGAGACCCAGTACTTC. The encoded protein is CAISGGQGQETQYF.

This clonotype was observed a few times. V is TRBV18 and J is TRBJ1-3, with D maybe TRBD1 (5 bases). The CDR3 contains 14 residues. Germline-derived CDR1 and CDR2 are KGHSH and LQKENI. V gave up 6 bases and J gave up 0 bases, with 9 bases separating them. The CDR3 region has the DNA TGTGCCAGCTCCGATGACAGCTCTGGAAACACCATATATTTT. Its translation is CASSDDSSGNTIYF. The entire variable domain, with the rest obtained from reference TRBV18 and TRBJ1-3, is as follows: NAGVMQNPRHLVRRRGQEARLRCSPMKGHSHVYWYRQLPEEGLKFMVYLQKENIIDESGMPKERFSAEFPKEGPSILRIQQVVRGDSAAYFCASSDDSSGNTIYFGEGSWLTVV.

This clonotype was detected ten times or more. One end of the junction is discordant with germline, which a read error may explain. This chain joins TRBV20-1 and TRBJ2-1, with a possible D match to TRBD2 (5 bases). CDR1 and CDR2 (germline): DFQATT, SNEGSKA (reference sequence). The CDR3 is 11 residues long. The CDR3: CSASMVNEQFF. The DNA of the CDR3 is TGCAGCGCTAGCATGGTGAATGAGCAGTTCTTC.

The rearrangement links TRBV6-2 or TRBV6-3 to TRBJ2-1; TRBD2 matches at 8 bases. The germline V gene encodes CDR1 MNHEY and CDR2 SVGEGT. J gave up 0 bases and V 0 bases, and 1 base lay outside the gene matches. The CDR3 totals 16 residues. CDR3 DNA: TGTGCCAGCAGTTACTCCGGGACTAGCTCCTACAATGAGCAGTTCTTC. This codes for CASSYSGTSSYNEQFF.

This clonotype was observed many times. The chain is built from TRBV20-1 and TRBJ2-7; the match to TRBD2 covers 7 bases. This CDR3 region has 14 residues. The V gene's germline CDR1 is DFQATT and CDR2 SNEGSKA (reference sequence). J gave up 2 bases and V 5 bases, and 9 bases lay outside the gene matches. CDR3 loop: CSAPLAVGPYEQYF. The CDR3 nucleotides read TGCAGTGCTCCGCTAGCGGTCGGACCCTACGAGCAGTACTTC.

The chain carries TRBV24-1 and TRBJ1-4; D is unclear. The V end was cut by 2 bases, the J end by 4 bases, with 10 bases between. Germline CDR1 is KGHDR and CDR2 is SFDVKD. This CDR3 comprises 15 residues. CDR3 sequence (DNA): TGTGCCACCAGTGATTCCTCTAAGGGTAATGAAAAACTGTTTTTT. It translates to CATSDSSKGNEKLFF.

This clonotype has more than one count but fewer than ten. This chain links TRBV29-1 with TRBJ1-6; D unresolved. The CDR3 runs 10 residues. Germline-derived CDR1 and CDR2 are SQVTM and ANQGSEA. The V and J ends lost 6 bases and 8 bases respectively, with 5 bases between them. The CDR3 loop reads CSVGDSPLHF. CDR3 in DNA: TGCAGCGTCGGGGATTCACCCCTCCACTTT.

This clonotype was seen only a few times. The CDR3 loop reads CASSLVSGGYNEQFF. The CDR3 DNA follows: TGCGCCAGCAGCCTCGTCTCCGGGGGTTACAATGAGCAGTTCTTC. The V call is TRBV5-1, the J call TRBJ2-1; D perhaps matches TRBD2 (6 bases). Germline V gives CDR1 SGHRS, CDR2 YFSETQ. This CDR3 region has 15 residues. V gave up 4 bases and J gave up 4 bases, with 15 bases separating them. Full variable domain (missing parts from reference TRBV5-1 and TRBJ2-1): KAGVTQTPRYLIKTRGQQVTLSCSPISGHRSVSWYQQTPGQGLQFLFEYFSETQRNKGNFPGRFSGRQFSNSRSEMNVSTLELGDSALYLCASSLVSGGYNEQFFGPGTRLTVL.

Ten or more counts support this clonotype. The rearrangement uses TRBV20-1 and TRBJ2-1; D may correspond to TRBD1 or TRBD2 (5 bases each). Per germline, CDR1 DFQATT and CDR2 SNEGSKA (reference sequence). Trimming took 0 bases from V and 2 from J, leaving 11 bases between them. The CDR3 has 15 residues. CDR3 nucleotide sequence: TGCAGTGCTAGAGAGGGGGTGGTACCCTACAATGAGCAGTTCTTC. Translating gives CSAREGVVPYNEQFF.

This clonotype appeared a few times. The chain is built from TRBV28 and TRBJ1-2, with 7 nucleotides matching TRBD1. V lost 2 bases to trimming and J lost 7 bases; unmatched junction nucleotides: 16. The CDR3 consists of 17 residues. Germline V gives CDR1 MDHEN, CDR2 SYDVKM. CDR3 bases: TGTGCCAGCAGTTTAAGGCCCCCGGGCAGGGGGACGATTGGCTACACCTTC. This gives the protein CASSLRPPGRGTIGYTF.

In its sample, this clonotype was seen a few times. The gene calls are TRBV7-9 and TRBJ2-7, with 9 bases fitting TRBD2. The CDR3 contains 15 residues. Germline values: CDR1 SEHNR, CDR2 FQNEAQ (reference sequence). V lost 3 bases and J lost 5; bases outside the gene matches: 8. The CDR3 spells CASSFSGGRGNEQYF. As DNA, the CDR3 is TGTGCCAGCAGCTTCTCGGGCGGGAGGGGTAACGAGCAGTACTTC.

V gene TRBV18 combines with J gene TRBJ2-7; 8 bases are a match to TRBD1. J was trimmed by 4 bases and V by 5 bases; bases with no gene match: 10. The CDR3 totals 15 residues. Germline V lookup: CDR1 KGHSH, CDR2 LQKENI. Written as DNA, the CDR3 is TGTGCCAGCTCAAACGAAAGAGGGACAGGATACGAGCAGTACTTC. Translation gives CASSNERGTGYEQYF.

This clonotype was recorded many times. The rearrangement uses TRBV5-1 and TRBJ2-5, with D possibly matching TRBD2 (6 bases). V was clipped by 0 bases and J by 3 bases, with 12 bases between them. Germline V gene lookup returns CDR1 SGHRS and CDR2 YFSETQ. The length of the CDR3 is 15 residues. CDR3 in amino acids: CASSLEPTREETQYF. The DNA for the CDR3 is TGCGCCAGCAGCTTGGAACCGACTAGGGAAGAGACCCAGTACTTC.

The V gene is TRBV5-1, the J gene TRBJ2-2; D uncertain. This CDR3 has 14 amino acids. The ends were cut back, 7 bases at V and 3 bases at J, with 13 bases in the middle. The germline gives CDR1 SGHRS, CDR2 YFSETQ. The CDR3 nucleotides are TGCGCCAGCCACATGCCATTGGACACCGGGGAGCTGTTTTTT. Amino acid sequence: CASHMPLDTGELFF.

This clonotype was seen only a few times. The gene calls are TRBV12-3 or TRBV12-4 and TRBJ2-3, with TRBD2 matching over 13 bases. V trimming: 6 bases; J trimming: 2 bases; junction bases outside the gene matches: 2. The CDR3 has 15 amino acids. The CDR3 sequence: CASRLAGGPTDTQYF. The CDR3 coding sequence is TGTGCCAGCAGACTAGCGGGAGGGCCCACAGATACGCAGTATTTT.

This clonotype appeared a few times. This CDR3 is CASSDPWGWLADTQYF. CDR3 sequence (DNA): TGTGCCAGCAGTGATCCCTGGGGCTGGCTCGCAGATACGCAGTATTTT. The genes are TRBV2 and TRBJ2-3, with D possibly matching TRBD1 (5 bases). Between the trimmed V and J ends, which lost 3 bases and 4 bases, there was a span of 17 bases. The CDR3 runs to 16 residues. Germline V gene lookup returns CDR1 SNHLY and CDR2 FYNNEI.

This clonotype was counted only a few times. This chain connects TRBV29-1 to TRBJ2-3; D is unclear. V was pared by 5 bases and J by 0 bases, with 24 bases between. The germline gives CDR1 SQVTM, CDR2 ANQGSEA. CDR3 length: 18 residues. The CDR3 loop is CSVYLANRKSLSTDTQYF. CDR3 coding DNA: TGCAGCGTTTACCTGGCTAACAGAAAGAGTCTAAGCACAGATACGCAGTATTTT.

This clonotype was seen at least ten times. The chain carries TRBV20-1 and TRBJ1-5; TRBD1 matches 9 bases. V lost 6 bases to trimming and J lost 0 bases; unmatched junction nucleotides: 3. The CDR3 has 14 residues. Germline V gene sequence: CDR1 DFQATT, CDR2 SNEGSKA (reference sequence). DNA for the CDR3: TGCAGTGCCAGGACAGGGGCTAGCAATCAGCCCCAGCATTTT. It codes for CSARTGASNQPQHF.

The V and J genes are TRBV20-1 and TRBJ2-1, with 14 nucleotides matching TRBD2. Germline assignment: CDR1 DFQATT and CDR2 SNEGSKA (reference sequence). The CDR3 totals 18 residues. V shed 0 bases and J 8 bases; nucleotides not matched to a gene: 12. CDR3 DNA: TGCAGTGCTAGAGATTGGGTGAGACTAGCGGGAGGGCCGGATGAGCAGTTCTTC. It translates to CSARDWVRLAGGPDEQFF.

This clonotype was counted at least ten times. The chain recombines TRBV10-3 with TRBJ1-1; TRBD1 matches 7 bases. Germline CDR1 and CDR2: ENHRY and SYGVKD. J lost 1 base, V lost 6 bases, and 5 bases had no gene match. CDR3 size: 14 residues. CDR3 in DNA: TGTGCCATCAGGGAGACAGGGTCGAACACTGAAGCTTTCTTT. It is translated as CAIRETGSNTEAFF.

In its sample, this clonotype was seen many times. The rearrangement links TRBV9 to TRBJ2-7; D ambiguous. V lost 0 bases and J 2 bases, leaving 12 bases between the germline ends. The germline gives CDR1 SGDLS, CDR2 YYNGEE. This CDR3 has 15 residues. Written as DNA, the CDR3 is TGTGCCAGCAGCGTAGCCGAGAGCGAACCCTACGAGCAGTACTTC. As protein: CASSVAESEPYEQYF.

This clonotype has a count of ten or more. The gene calls are TRBV20-1 and TRBJ2-1; TRBD2 agrees at 9 bases. Germline values: CDR1 DFQATT, CDR2 SNEGSKA (reference sequence). The length of the CDR3 is 17 residues. The junction had 14 bases not matched to a gene; V was cut back by 1 base and J by 7 bases. CDR3: CSARADSGTSLRNEQFF. CDR3 DNA sequence: TGCAGTGCTAGAGCAGACTCCGGGACTAGCCTTAGAAATGAGCAGTTCTTC.

The chain is built from TRBV5-1 and TRBJ2-5, with D tentatively TRBD2 (5 bases). Trimming shortened V by 3 bases and J by 2 bases, and 14 bases separated the two germline ends. Germline assignment: CDR1 SGHRS and CDR2 YFSETQ. The CDR3 consists of 15 residues. The chain's CDR3 is CASSSMGSGQETQYF. CDR3 sequence (DNA): TGCGCCAGCAGCTCCATGGGGTCGGGACAAGAGACCCAGTACTTC.

This clonotype was counted ten times or more. This chain joins TRBV20-1 and TRBJ2-4; no firm D call. V was cut by 3 bases and J by 3 bases, with 12 bases left in between. The CDR3 consists of 14 residues. The germline V gene encodes CDR1 DFQATT and CDR2 SNEGSKA (reference sequence). This chain's CDR3 is CSASRTIGKNIQYF. The CDR3 DNA is TGCAGTGCTAGTAGGACGATAGGCAAAAACATTCAGTACTTC.

There are many counts of this clonotype. This chain connects TRBV7-3 to TRBJ2-3, with D unresolved. V lost 1 base and J lost 3, with 11 bases in between. The germline CDR1 and CDR2 sequences are SGHTA and FQGTGA. There are 15 residues in the CDR3. The chain's CDR3 is CASSLSPAGTDTQYF. In nucleotides, the CDR3 is TGTGCCAGCAGCTTAAGCCCTGCTGGGACAGATACGCAGTATTTT.

This rearrangement joins TRBV18 to TRBJ2-1; 8 bases are a match to TRBD2. This CDR3 has 13 amino acids. Germline CDR1 reads KGHSH; CDR2 reads LQKENI. V lost 6 bases, J lost 5 bases, and 3 bases stayed unmatched. CDR3 sequence reads: CASSGTRDNEQFF. The CDR3 DNA reads TGTGCCAGCTCGGGGACTAGGGACAATGAGCAGTTCTTC.

The chain combines TRBV18 with TRBJ2-1; D perhaps matches TRBD2 (5 bases). The length of the CDR3 is 15 residues. Per the germline V gene, CDR1 is KGHSH and CDR2 is LQKENI. V was shortened by 1 base and J by 2 bases, with 9 bases between the two germline ends. The CDR3 DNA is TGTGCCAGCTCACCACAGCGGATAGCCTACAATGAGCAGTTCTTC. Amino acids: CASSPQRIAYNEQFF.